The 27 T cell receptor beta chains in this list originate from one sample, sequenced in a study of CD8 T cells in Susac syndrome (dated by TCRdb to between 2017 and 2020). The library was generated by the immunoSEQ multiplex PCR assay. RNA was extracted using the RNeasy kit, and about 0.5 to 1 microgram was reverse transcribed with random hexamers. TCRdb reworked the public reads: Q25 trimming with fastp, MiXCR clone assembly, productive beta chains retained. Rows merge per CDR3 protein into single entries with the most common DNA and genes. Recorded for this sample are around 270,000 distinct CDR3 sequences; roughly 85% of them occurred a single time. Approximately 0.2% of the sample lies in the top ten. The sequenced sample consisted of CD8+ T cells from PBMCs. These receptor sequences come from a human donor with multiple sclerosis.

The CDR3 is CSAATGQGLSNYGYTF. CDR3 DNA sequence: TGCAGTGCCGCGACCGGACAGGGGCTTTCTAACTATGGCTACACCTTC. The rearrangement uses TRBV20-1 and TRBJ1-2, with 9 bases identical to TRBD1. CDR1 DFQATT and CDR2 SNEGSKA come from the germline V gene (reference sequence). The CDR3 is 16 residues long. J lost 0 bases, V lost 6 bases, and 11 bases had no gene match.

This chain links TRBV29-1 with TRBJ2-5; D unresolved. V was pared by 2 bases and J by 2 bases, with 9 bases between. This CDR3 contains 13 residues. The germline gives CDR1 SQVTM, CDR2 ANQGSEA. The CDR3 spells CSVERRLQETQYF. The CDR3, as DNA: TGCAGCGTTGAACGACGGCTACAAGAGACCCAGTACTTC.

The chain employs TRBV27 and TRBJ2-7; 7 nucleotides align to TRBD1. The CDR3 is 13 amino acids. The junction had 7 bases not matched to a gene; V was cut back by 5 bases and J by 6 bases. Germline CDR1 is MNHEY and CDR2 is SMNVEV (reference sequence). Written as DNA, the CDR3 is TGTGCCAGCAGTATTCTACAGGGGCCCGAGCAGTACTTC. Translated: CASSILQGPEQYF.

The chain couples TRBV7-2 to TRBJ1-1, with 7 bases lining up with TRBD1. The length of the CDR3 is 17 residues. The J segment lost 0 bases and the V segment lost 5 bases, leaving 12 bases of the junction unmatched. Germline CDR1 reads SGHTA; CDR2 reads FQGNSA. The CDR3 sequence: CASSPLAGGLMNTEAFF. The CDR3 DNA follows: TGTGCCAGCAGCCCCCTGGCAGGGGGGCTCATGAACACTGAAGCTTTCTTT.

In its sample, this clonotype was seen once. The chain employs TRBV28 and TRBJ2-7; D uncertain. The CDR3 extends over 13 amino acids. CDR1 and CDR2 (germline): MDHEN, SYDVKM. Trimming took off 5 bases at V and 0 bases at J, with 8 bases between the two ends. The CDR3 sequence is CASSRVSSYEQYF. The CDR3 DNA is TGTGCCAGCAGTAGGGTCTCCTCCTACGAGCAGTACTTC. Supplemented by reference TRBV28 and TRBJ2-7, the full variable domain reads DVKVTQSSRYLVKRTGEKVFLECVQDMDHENMFWYRQDPGLGLRLIYFSYDVKMKEKGDIPEGYSVSREKKERFSLILESASTNQTSMYLCASSRVSSYEQYFGPGTRLTVT.

The chain uses TRBV5-6 and TRBJ2-1, with no clear D. Germline V CDR1 and CDR2: SGHDT, YYEEEE. The ends were cut back, 0 bases at V and 4 bases at J, with 11 bases in the middle. The CDR3 is made up of 15 amino acids. The CDR3 spells CASSLALVSYNEQFF. In DNA, the CDR3 is TGTGCCAGCAGCTTGGCCCTAGTATCTTACAATGAGCAGTTCTTC.

The rearrangement uses TRBV10-1 and TRBJ1-2; 7 positions match TRBD1. J lost 8 bases, V lost 2 bases, and 8 bases had no gene match. The CDR3 totals 14 residues. From germline, CDR1 is WNHNN and CDR2 SYGVQD (reference sequence). The CDR3 region is CASSERTGAGGYTF. The CDR3 nucleotides are TGCGCCAGCAGTGAGCGGACAGGTGCGGGAGGCTACACCTTC.

Notes on this clonotype: At one end the junction does not follow the germline gene, possibly because of a read error. The genes are TRBV7-9 and TRBJ2-2, with 11 bases that match TRBD2. The germline V gene encodes CDR1 SEHNR and CDR2 FQNEAQ (reference sequence). This CDR3 is built from 19 residues. The CDR3 nucleotides read TGTGCCAGCAGCCTAGCGGGACTAGCGGACCTTATAAACACCGGGGAGCTGTTTTTT. Translating gives CASSLAGLADLINTGELFF.

This clonotype has a single count. This chain connects TRBV28 to TRBJ1-5, with 11 positions matching TRBD1. Looked up from germline, CDR1 is MDHEN and CDR2 is SYDVKM. With V trimmed by 6 bases and J by 6 bases, 7 bases remained unmatched. CDR3 length: 15 residues. Written as DNA, the CDR3 is TGTGCCAGCAGCTCCGGACAGGGGGCGAGTCAGCCCCAGCATTTT. This translates into CASSSGQGASQPQHF. Drawing the rest from reference TRBV28 and TRBJ1-5, the complete variable domain is DVKVTQSSRYLVKRTGEKVFLECVQDMDHENMFWYRQDPGLGLRLIYFSYDVKMKEKGDIPEGYSVSREKKERFSLILESASTNQTSMYLCASSSGQGASQPQHFGDGTRLSIL.

This chain links TRBV7-8 with TRBJ2-1; TRBD1 might be the D (5 bases). Germline V lookup: CDR1 SGHVS, CDR2 FQNEAQ. Trimming took off 5 bases at V and 1 base at J, with 18 bases between the two ends. This CDR3 comprises 17 residues. CDR3 protein: CASSPLGFAGSYNEQFF. The CDR3 DNA sequence: TGTGCCAGCAGCCCTTTAGGTTTCGCAGGGTCCTACAATGAGCAGTTCTTC.

V usage is TRBV4-3 and J usage is TRBJ2-7, with 9 bases matching TRBD2. J was trimmed by 0 bases and V by 2 bases; bases with no gene match: 5. CDR3 length: 16 amino acids. CDR1 and CDR2 from the germline V gene are LGHNA and YSLEER. CDR3 sequence: CASSQSTSGLSYEQYF. As DNA, the CDR3 is TGCGCCAGCAGCCAATCGACTAGCGGCCTCTCCTACGAGCAGTACTTC.

The chain is built from TRBV6-2 or TRBV6-3 and TRBJ1-2; 7 bases agree with TRBD1. V was pared by 2 bases and J by 7 bases, with 4 bases of the junction left unmatched. This CDR3 comprises 13 residues. Germline V gene sequence: CDR1 MNHEY, CDR2 SVGEGT. The CDR3 DNA reads as TGTGCCAGCAGTTACGGGACAGATGGTGGCTACACCTTC. It yields the protein CASSYGTDGGYTF.

V gene TRBV7-2 combines with J gene TRBJ2-7, with D perhaps TRBD1 or TRBD2 (5 bases each). Germline V CDR1 and CDR2: SGHTA, FQGNSA. This CDR3 spans 15 amino acids. V was shortened by 4 bases and J by 2 bases, with 15 bases between the two germline ends. The CDR3 DNA reads as TGTGCCAGCAGCTCAGGGCGCCCGGGACCCTACGAGCAGTACTTC. This translates into CASSSGRPGPYEQYF.

The table lists this clonotype with a few counts. This chain uses TRBV6-1 with TRBJ2-3; 7 nucleotides agree with TRBD1. J lost 0 bases, V lost 6 bases, and 9 bases had no gene match. The V gene's germline CDR1 is MNHNS and CDR2 SASEGT. CDR3 length: 16 residues. CDR3 amino acids: CASRNWRQGSTDTQYF. CDR3 in DNA: TGTGCCAGCAGGAACTGGAGACAGGGTAGCACAGATACGCAGTATTTT.

The CDR3 region has the DNA TGTGCCAGCAGCCCGAGTGGGACCCTAGGGAACACCATATATTTT. Translation gives CASSPSGTLGNTIYF. The V gene is TRBV13, the J gene TRBJ1-3; D is perhaps TRBD1 (5 bases). The V gene's germline CDR1 is PRHDT and CDR2 FYEKMQ (reference sequence). Trimming took 5 bases from V and 7 from J, leaving 18 bases between them. CDR3 size: 15 residues.

The gene calls are TRBV6-1 and TRBJ2-1, with TRBD2 identical over 16 bases. The V segment lost 8 bases and the J segment 4 bases; nucleotides outside the gene matches: 17. Germline V gives CDR1 MNHNS, CDR2 SASEGT. The CDR3 is 20 residues long. The CDR3 is CASSLTGLAGGPRPYNEQFF. CDR3 DNA: TGTGCCAGCTCCCTAACGGGACTAGCGGGAGGGCCTCGACCTTACAATGAGCAGTTCTTC.

The rearrangement uses TRBV4-1 and TRBJ1-1, with D possibly matching TRBD1 (5 bases). The CDR3 has 14 residues. Germline CDR1 MGHRA, CDR2 YSYEKL. Trimming cost V 1 base and J 11 bases, with 17 bases left between them. The CDR3 loop reads CASSQVPSGTDAFF. The CDR3 DNA reads as TGCGCCAGCAGCCAAGTCCCCTCCGGGACGGATGCTTTCTTT.

There are a few counts of this clonotype. The CDR3 is CASSENTGHPYEQYF. The DNA for the CDR3 is TGTGCCAGCAGTGAAAACACAGGCCACCCCTACGAGCAGTACTTC. The chain recombines TRBV6-1 with TRBJ2-7, with a tentative D call TRBD1 (5 bases). V was cut by 2 bases and J by 2 bases, with 13 bases left in between. The CDR3 has 15 amino acids. Germline V lookup: CDR1 MNHNS, CDR2 SASEGT.

The chain recombines TRBV19 with TRBJ1-4, with D possibly TRBD1 on 5 matching bases. The length of the CDR3 is 13 residues. The V and J ends lost 1 base and 10 bases respectively, with 10 bases between them. The germline gives CDR1 LNHDA, CDR2 SQIVND (reference sequence). Written as DNA, the CDR3 is TGTGCCAGTAGTATAGGGGTAAGGGGAAAACTGTTTTTT. Amino acid sequence: CASSIGVRGKLFF.

The V call is TRBV25-1, the J call TRBJ1-2, with a possible D match to TRBD1 (5 bases). The CDR3 runs 13 residues. V was clipped by 4 bases and J by 4 bases, with 10 bases between them. Germline lookup yields CDR1 MGHDK and CDR2 SYGVNS. This chain's CDR3 is CASSGDSLYGYTF. CDR3 DNA: TGTGCCAGCAGTGGCGACAGCCTCTATGGCTACACCTTC.

V usage is TRBV28 and J usage is TRBJ1-3, with D perhaps matching TRBD1 (6 bases). The CDR3 is made up of 17 amino acids. Per the germline V gene, CDR1 is MDHEN and CDR2 is SYDVKM. V dropped 7 bases and J dropped 0 bases, with 19 bases sitting between them. The CDR3 loop is CASNPLHRAFSGNTIYF. DNA of the CDR3: TGTGCCAGCAATCCGCTACACAGGGCTTTCTCTGGAAACACCATATATTTT. The whole variable domain, filled in from reference TRBV28 and TRBJ1-3, reads DVKVTQSSRYLVKRTGEKVFLECVQDMDHENMFWYRQDPGLGLRLIYFSYDVKMKEKGDIPEGYSVSREKKERFSLILESASTNQTSMYLCASNPLHRAFSGNTIYFGEGSWLTVV.

The V call is TRBV14, the J call TRBJ2-1, with TRBD2 matching over 11 bases. The CDR3 covers 15 residues. Germline V lookup: CDR1 SGHDN, CDR2 FVKESK. V trimming: 4 bases; J trimming: 6 bases; junction bases outside the gene matches: 5. In DNA form, the CDR3 reads TGTGCCAGCAGCCCACTAGCGGGAGCAGGCAATGAGCAGTTCTTC. Its translation: CASSPLAGAGNEQFF.

The chain couples TRBV6-5 to TRBJ2-1, with 8 bases identical to TRBD2. Germline CDR1 MNHEY, CDR2 SVGAGI. Trimming took 0 bases from V and 0 from J; bases not matched to a gene: 7. CDR3 length: 18 amino acids. The CDR3 sequence is CASSYSKLADFSYNEQFF. The DNA of the CDR3 is TGTGCCAGCAGTTACTCGAAACTAGCGGACTTCTCCTACAATGAGCAGTTCTTC.

This clonotype has only a few counts. The chain carries TRBV9 and TRBJ2-6; possibly TRBD1 or TRBD2 for D (6 bases each). The V gene's germline CDR1 is SGDLS and CDR2 YYNGEE. V was trimmed by 1 base and J by 2 bases, leaving 10 bases between them. The CDR3 is 16 amino acids. In nucleotides, the CDR3 is TGTGCCAGCAGCGTATCGAGGGGGGCTGGGGCCAACGTCCTGACTTTC. This encodes CASSVSRGAGANVLTF.

This chain uses TRBV20-1 with TRBJ1-2; no clear D gene. Germline loops: CDR1 DFQATT, CDR2 SNEGSKA (reference sequence). Trimming removed 3 bases from V and 8 bases from J, with 13 bases in between. This CDR3 has 12 amino acids. CDR3 nucleotides: TGCAGTGCTAGGCCGGCGGGTTGGGGCTACACCTTC. Its protein product is CSARPAGWGYTF.

The chain combines TRBV5-6 with TRBJ1-4, with D possibly being TRBD1 (5 bases). Germline CDR1 reads SGHDT; CDR2 reads YYEEEE. The CDR3 is made up of 15 amino acids. V was clipped by 7 bases and J by 3 bases, with 16 bases between them. The CDR3 DNA reads as TGTGCCAGCGGTCGGTCAGGGATACCTAATGAAAAACTGTTTTTT. It codes for CASGRSGIPNEKLFF.

The CDR3 here is CASSQELPPYEQYF. Written as DNA, the CDR3 is TGTGCCAGCAGCCAAGAACTCCCCCCTTACGAGCAGTACTTC. The rearrangement uses TRBV3-1 and TRBJ2-7, with D uncertain. With 0 bases removed from V and 4 bases from J, the gap between germline ends came to 10 bases. The germline V gene has CDR1 LGHDT and CDR2 YNNKEL (reference sequence). The CDR3 runs to 14 residues.